The T cell receptor beta chain described here comes from a study of regulatory T cells in long-lasting Graves disease. Regarding the study as a whole: Rather than thyroid tissue, only peripheral blood underwent study.

With 4 bases removed from V and 0 bases from J, the gap between germline ends came to 10 bases. Germline assignment: CDR1 LNHDA and CDR2 SQIVND (reference sequence). This CDR3 has 16 residues. This clonotype was seen only a few times. Its specificity is unknown. According to the study, TCR beta libraries were built with iRepertoire HTBI primers and CDR3-region Arm-PCR. TCRdb re-called the multiplex PCR reads with MiXCR, one entry per CDR3 protein. The data show hundreds of thousands of distinct CDR3 sequences, with about a sixth seen just once and 25% to 30% held by the top ten. Described time point: newly diagnosed GD, antithyroid drugs for less than 3 months. RNA extracted from PBMCs served as the sequencing template. This sample was also put to use in a study of T cells in Graves' hyperthyroidism and ophthalmopathy.

The chain recombines TRBV19 with TRBJ2-6; D remains unclear. Source: peripheral blood mononuclear cells (PBMCs), taken at new diagnosis, from a patient treated with antithyroid drugs. The clonotype originates from a man between 40 and 49 years old with Graves disease. This CDR3 is CASSRRRTSGANVLTF. Here the CDR3 DNA reads TGTGCCAGTAGTAGGAGACGGACCTCTGGGGCCAACGTCCTGACTTTC.